This T cell receptor beta chain was identified during a study of blood T cells in healthy people across ages. This clonotype was counted between two and nine times. Through a sample-barcoded 5' primer and a J-beta primer mix, a second PCR was run for roughly 6 to 11 cycles. TCRdb re-derived calls from the 5' RACE reads in MiXCR, one entry per CDR3 protein. The profile shows hundreds of thousands of distinct CDR3 sequences, roughly 21% of them singletons. CDR3 length: 15 residues. The ends lost 6 bases at V and 0 bases at J; junction bases unmatched: 5. CDR1 SNHLY and CDR2 FYNNEI come from the germline V gene.

Material: blood. The TCR originated in a man in his sixties or seventies in good health. This chain joins TRBV2 and TRBJ2-1; 7 positions agree with TRBD1. CDR3 nucleotides: TGTGCCAGCAGAAATAGACAGGGCTCCTACAATGAGCAGTTCTTC. This codes for CASRNRQGSYNEQFF.